The 24 T cell receptor beta chains reported below all come from one sample, sequenced in a study of cytomegalovirus exposure and HLA in healthy donors. Researchers ran the PCR with 60 Vbeta and 13 Jbeta primers. Clones were sequenced by immunoSEQ multiplex PCR, and TCRdb holds only the in-frame ones, with some missing. This table has fewer than 200,000 clones, roughly 78% appearing once. The sequenced material came from PBMCs. The receptor source for this set is a woman in her 40s in good health and CMV-seronegative.

The gene calls are TRBV5-1 and TRBJ2-1; D gene unclear. The CDR3 is 12 residues long. Germline V gene lookup returns CDR1 SGHRS and CDR2 YFSETQ. Trimming took 2 bases from V and 8 from J, leaving 8 bases between them. The CDR3 sequence: CASSFGLDEQFF. The CDR3 nucleotides read TGCGCCAGCAGCTTCGGGTTGGATGAGCAGTTCTTC.

The CDR3 nucleotides are TGTGCCAGCAGCTCCCCGAGTCGGGGTATGGACAATGAGCAGTTCTTC. Its protein product is CASSSPSRGMDNEQFF. The chain carries TRBV7-6 and TRBJ2-1; TRBD2 is a possible D gene (5 bases). The CDR3 spans 16 residues. V was cut by 4 bases and J by 5 bases, with 18 bases left in between. Germline-derived CDR1 and CDR2 are SGHVS and FNYEAQ.

The CDR3 is CASSPRRGGDTEAFF. CDR3 nucleotide sequence: TGTGCCAGCAGCCCCCGACGGGGAGGGGATACTGAAGCTTTCTTT. This rearrangement joins TRBV5-4 to TRBJ1-1; tentative D call: TRBD1 (5 bases). CDR3 size: 15 residues. V shed 4 bases and J shed 5 bases, with 18 bases lying between them. CDR1 is SGHNT, CDR2 YYREEE, per germline (reference sequence). The variable domain in full, completed from reference TRBV5-4 and TRBJ1-1, reads ETGVTQSPTHLIKTRGQQVTLRCSSQSGHNTVSWYQQALGQGPQFIFQYYREEENGRGNFPPRFSGLQFPNYSSELNVNALELDDSALYLCASSPRRGGDTEAFFGQGTRLTVV.

The rearrangement links TRBV4-2 to TRBJ1-2; a weak D match, TRBD1 (5 bases). Germline V gives CDR1 LGHNA, CDR2 YNFKEQ. V dropped 1 base and J dropped 7 bases, with 13 bases sitting between them. The CDR3 extends over 14 amino acids. CDR3 DNA sequence: TGTGCCAGCAGCCAAGTCAAAGGGGTGGGTGGCTACACCTTC. Translation gives CASSQVKGVGGYTF.

The V call is TRBV5-5, the J call TRBJ2-2, with TRBD1 as a possible D gene (6 bases). Trimming stripped 4 bases from V and 6 bases from J, with 19 bases between. The CDR3 consists of 16 residues. Germline CDR1 reads SGHKS; CDR2 reads YYEKEE (reference sequence). In nucleotides, the CDR3 is TGTGCCAGCAGCCAGGGGTCCCAGGTTAACGCCGGGGAGCTGTTTTTT. It translates to CASSQGSQVNAGELFF.

The chain uses TRBV4-3 and TRBJ1-4; possibly TRBD1 for D (5 bases). V gave up 4 bases and J gave up 0 bases, with 15 bases separating them. This CDR3 spans 17 amino acids. CDR1 and CDR2 (germline): LGHNA, YSLEER. CDR3 nucleotide sequence: TGCGCCAGCAGCCTCAGCGGGGCCGCAGCAACTAATGAAAAACTGTTTTTT. Translating it yields CASSLSGAAATNEKLFF.

J is TRBJ2-1 and V is TRBV7-2; tentative D call: TRBD2 (6 bases). Trimming cost V 1 base and J 4 bases, with 11 bases left between them. Germline CDR1 SGHTA, CDR2 FQGNSA. CDR3 size: 15 residues. In nucleotides, the CDR3 is TGTGCCAGCAGCTTAGTCCCTAGCGATTACAATGAGCAGTTCTTC. It encodes CASSLVPSDYNEQFF. Full variable domain (outside the CDR3, taken from reference TRBV7-2 and TRBJ2-1): GAGVSQSPSNKVTEKGKDVELRCDPISGHTALYWYRQSLGQGLEFLIYFQGNSAPDKSGLPSDRFSAERTGGSVSTLTIQRTQQEDSAVYLCASSLVPSDYNEQFFGPGTRLTVL.

The chain employs TRBV9 and TRBJ1-1; 7 bases align to TRBD1. CDR3 length equals 18 residues. Germline lookup yields CDR1 SGDLS and CDR2 YYNGEE. J was trimmed by 4 bases and V by 2 bases; bases with no gene match: 17. The CDR3 loop is CASSVEMPGRGLGTEAFF. In DNA form, the CDR3 reads TGTGCCAGCAGCGTCGAAATGCCGGGAAGGGGGCTGGGCACTGAAGCTTTCTTT.

J is TRBJ2-7 and V is TRBV11-2; 7 bases match TRBD2. Germline CDR1 SGHAT, CDR2 FQNNGV. The V and J ends lost 0 bases and 2 bases, in that order; junction bases with no gene match: 4. The CDR3 sequence is 15 residues long. CDR3 in DNA: TGTGCCAGCAGCTTAGAGCTGGGGGGGACCTACGAGCAGTACTTC. Protein: CASSLELGGTYEQYF.

This rearrangement joins TRBV19 to TRBJ2-7; 9 bases are a match to TRBD1. This CDR3 region has 15 residues. V gave up 4 bases and J gave up 4 bases; unmatched junction bases: 8. The germline CDR1 and CDR2 sequences are LNHDA and SQIVND (reference sequence). CDR3 DNA sequence: TGTGCCAGTAGTAAGACAGGGGGGATAATATACGAGCAGTACTTC. Translated: CASSKTGGIIYEQYF.

The J gene is TRBJ2-7, the V gene TRBV28; 7 bases map to TRBD2. CDR1 and CDR2 from the germline V gene are MDHEN and SYDVKM. This CDR3 is built from 12 residues. J was trimmed by 2 bases and V by 7 bases; bases with no gene match: 2. The CDR3 region has the DNA TGTGCCAGCAAGCGGGGCCCCTACGAGCAGTACTTC. This sequence encodes CASKRGPYEQYF.

The chain recombines TRBV30 with TRBJ1-2; no clear D gene. V lost 1 base and J 7 bases, leaving 7 bases between the germline ends. The CDR3 is 11 residues long. CDR1 is GTSNPN and CDR2 is SVGIG in the germline V gene (reference sequence). CDR3: CAWSGAAGYTF. In DNA form, the CDR3 reads TGTGCCTGGAGTGGAGCTGCTGGCTACACCTTC.

The chain joins TRBV7-2 to TRBJ2-4; D might be TRBD2 (5 bases). The V end was cut by 0 bases, the J end by 8 bases, with 14 bases between. This CDR3 is 15 amino acids long. Germline values: CDR1 SGHTA, CDR2 FQGNSA. The CDR3 reads CASSLARNSVDIQYF. CDR3 DNA sequence: TGTGCCAGCAGCTTAGCGAGGAATAGCGTGGACATTCAGTACTTC.

This clone has more than one count but fewer than ten. CDR3 DNA sequence: TGTGCCAGCAGCCGGGACAGGGAATATGGCTACACCTTC. This sequence encodes CASSRDREYGYTF. The chain is built from TRBV13 and TRBJ1-2, with 9 bases aligning to TRBD1. This CDR3 is 13 amino acids long. J was trimmed by 5 bases and V by 5 bases; bases with no gene match: 3. CDR1 is PRHDT, CDR2 FYEKMQ, per germline (reference sequence).

The DNA for the CDR3 is TGCGCCAGCAGCCTACCGGGACAGGGGACCTACGAGCAGTACTTC. Its translation is CASSLPGQGTYEQYF. The V and J genes are TRBV5-1 and TRBJ2-7; 10 nucleotides line up with TRBD1. The J segment lost 2 bases and the V segment lost 4 bases, leaving 6 bases of the junction unmatched. The CDR3 has 15 amino acids. Germline CDR1 SGHRS, CDR2 YFSETQ.

In the case of this clone: The same CDR3 can be traced to other DNA sequences in this sample. This chain links TRBV6-5 with TRBJ2-7; 9 bases map to TRBD1. The V segment lost 6 bases and the J segment 4 bases; nucleotides outside the gene matches: 7. The CDR3 is made up of 14 amino acids. CDR1 MNHEY and CDR2 SVGAGI come from the germline V gene. CDR3 residues: CASRAGTGTYEQYF. The CDR3 DNA sequence: TGTGCCAGCAGGGCCGGGACAGGGACATACGAGCAGTACTTC.

The chain couples TRBV30 to TRBJ2-2; unclear D gene. The CDR3 spans 13 residues. The germline gives CDR1 GTSNPN, CDR2 SVGIG (reference sequence). Trimming cost V 4 bases and J 3 bases, with 9 bases left between them. This CDR3 is CAWTSSHTGELFF. The CDR3 nucleotides are TGTGCCTGGACTTCTAGTCACACCGGGGAGCTGTTTTTT.

The chain couples TRBV6-1 to TRBJ1-4; the D gene is possibly TRBD1 (6 bases). The CDR3 length is 15 residues. The V and J ends lost 3 bases and 4 bases respectively, with 12 bases between them. Germline V CDR1 and CDR2: MNHNS, SASEGT. CDR3 residues: CASSELDSLNEKLFF. The CDR3 coding sequence is TGTGCCAGCAGTGAGCTGGACAGCCTTAATGAAAAACTGTTTTTT.

The CDR3 DNA sequence: TGTGCCAGCAGCTTTTTAACCGGGGATGGGTGGGTAGCTTTCTTT. Residues: CASSFLTGDGWVAFF. The rearrangement joins TRBV13 to TRBJ1-1; D call uncertain. The V gene lost 3 bases and the J gene lost 10 bases, with 21 bases spanning the gap. The CDR3 covers 15 residues. The germline gives CDR1 PRHDT, CDR2 FYEKMQ (reference sequence).

V usage is TRBV28 and J usage is TRBJ2-3, with 10 bases matching TRBD2. CDR3 size: 15 residues. V gave up 3 bases and J gave up 4 bases; unmatched junction bases: 4. CDR1 is MDHEN, CDR2 SYDVKM, per germline. The CDR3 nucleotides read TGTGCCAGCAGTTTCAGGACTAGCGGACCAGATACGCAGTATTTT. This translates into CASSFRTSGPDTQYF.

V and J are TRBV7-8 and TRBJ1-3; a possible D gene is TRBD1 (5 bases). The CDR3 extends over 15 amino acids. The V gene lost 0 bases and the J gene lost 8 bases, with 14 bases spanning the gap. Germline-derived CDR1 and CDR2 are SGHVS and FQNEAQ. The CDR3, as DNA: TGTGCCAGCAGCTTAGCACGGGGGAATTGGGACACCATATATTTT. It translates to CASSLARGNWDTIYF.

This rearrangement joins TRBV4-1 to TRBJ2-7; D gene ambiguous. V lost 1 base and J 2 bases, leaving 12 bases between the germline ends. The CDR3 sequence is 15 residues long. In germline, CDR1 is MGHRA, CDR2 YSYEKL. The CDR3, as DNA: TGCGCCAGCAGCCAAGGGTTTACTTCTACCTACGAGCAGTACTTC. Amino acid sequence: CASSQGFTSTYEQYF.

This clone was seen only once. J is TRBJ2-3 and V is TRBV10-2; 12 nucleotides line up with TRBD2. V was clipped by 5 bases and J by 5 bases; unmatched bases: 14. CDR1 and CDR2 from the germline V gene are WSHSY and SAAADI. This CDR3 comprises 18 residues. The CDR3: CASSSERGLAGILDTQYF. In nucleotides, the CDR3 is TGCGCCAGCAGTTCGGAACGAGGACTAGCGGGAATTTTAGATACGCAGTATTTT.

This clone has more than one count but fewer than ten. The chain joins TRBV2 to TRBJ2-2, with D possibly TRBD1 on 5 matching bases. In germline, CDR1 is SNHLY, CDR2 FYNNEI. Deletions cut 2 bases from V and 6 bases from J, with 10 bases between. The CDR3 totals 14 residues. CDR3 DNA: TGTGCCAGCAGTGAAAGGGGCCTCCCCGGGGAGCTGTTTTTT. Amino acids: CASSERGLPGELFF.